This entry lists 20 T cell receptor beta chains sequenced from one sample in a study of blood T cell repertoires in COVID-19 (dated by TCRdb to the early 2020s). The library was built by means of the immunoSEQ multiplex PCR assay. Sourced from immuneACCESS, this table was stored by TCRdb with only in-frame sequences that have V and J called. A share of the clones is absent; for the studies checked, an unresolved V gene accounts for under half, and the remainder has no known explanation. This sample holds roughly 130,000 clones; about 80% were observed only once. The top ten constitute 16% of the sample. Sequencing was done on a sample of peripheral blood. Receptors were obtained from a man aged 60-69 years with active or convalescent COVID-19.

This chain connects TRBV19 to TRBJ2-3; no clear D gene. From germline, CDR1 is LNHDA and CDR2 SQIVND (reference sequence). Trimming took 5 bases from V and 6 from J, leaving 6 bases between them. The CDR3 totals 11 residues. CDR3 in DNA: TGTGCCAGTAGTCAACTGGATACGCAGTATTTT. This translates into CASSQLDTQYF. The full variable domain, completed using reference TRBV19 and TRBJ2-3, is DGGITQSPKYLFRKEGQNVTLSCEQNLNHDAMYWYRQDPGQGLRLIYYSQIVNDFQKGDIAEGYSVSREKKESFPLTVTSAQKNPTAFYLCASSQLDTQYFGPGTRLTVL.

The chain carries TRBV29-1 and TRBJ2-1; 7 bases map to TRBD2. The CDR3 runs 15 residues. Trimming cost V 7 bases and J 0 bases; bases outside gene matches: 9. Looked up from germline, CDR1 is SQVTM and CDR2 is ANQGSEA. The DNA for the CDR3 is TGCAGCGCCAAAAGGGAGGGTAACTCCTACAATGAGCAGTTCTTC. This translates into CSAKREGNSYNEQFF.

V usage is TRBV29-1 and J usage is TRBJ1-4, with D perhaps TRBD1 (5 bases). The CDR3 has 13 amino acids. V was trimmed by 5 bases and J by 6 bases, leaving 13 bases between them. Germline V lookup: CDR1 SQVTM, CDR2 ANQGSEA. The CDR3 loop is CSVSPGGHEKLFF. The CDR3 DNA reads TGCAGCGTTTCCCCCGGGGGTCATGAAAAACTGTTTTTT.

This chain uses TRBV10-3 with TRBJ1-4, with TRBD1 matching 9 bases. The CDR3 has 16 amino acids. Germline-derived CDR1 and CDR2 are ENHRY and SYGVKD. The V and J ends lost 0 bases and 8 bases, in that order; junction bases with no gene match: 7. CDR3 sequence: CAISESPGQGSEKLFF. DNA for the CDR3: TGTGCCATCAGTGAGTCGCCGGGACAGGGATCCGAAAAACTGTTTTTT.

The chain is built from TRBV20-1 and TRBJ2-5; 8 bases are shared with TRBD2. The CDR3 has 11 amino acids. Germline V gene data show CDR1 as DFQATT and CDR2 as SNEGSKA (reference sequence). The CDR3, as DNA: TGCACGGGGGGGCAAGGAGAGACCCAGTACTTC. Its translation: CTGGQGETQYF.

The rearrangement links TRBV7-2 to TRBJ2-5, with TRBD2 as a possible D gene (5 bases). The CDR3 contains 12 residues. The germline V gene encodes CDR1 SGHTA and CDR2 FQGNSA. Trimming removed 5 bases from V and 4 bases from J, with 8 bases in between. DNA for the CDR3: TGTGCCAGCAGCCGGACTGGAGAGACCCAGTACTTC. Encoded protein: CASSRTGETQYF.

This clone was seen a few times. V and J are TRBV2 and TRBJ1-1, with D possibly being TRBD1 (6 bases). Per germline, CDR1 SNHLY and CDR2 FYNNEI. Trimming took off 7 bases at V and 0 bases at J, with 12 bases between the two ends. This CDR3 is 14 amino acids long. CDR3 coding DNA: TGTGCCAGCACCGTTACAGGGTTGAACACTGAAGCTTTCTTT. Protein sequence: CASTVTGLNTEAFF.

V and J are TRBV7-9 and TRBJ2-5; 8 bases map to TRBD2. The CDR3 is 17 residues long. CDR1 and CDR2 (germline): SEHNR, FQNEAQ (reference sequence). After removal of 1 base from V and 3 bases from J, the junction contained 10 bases not matched to a gene. CDR3 sequence: CASSLDNPSGLEETQYF. The CDR3 DNA sequence: TGTGCCAGCAGCTTAGATAATCCTAGCGGGTTGGAAGAGACCCAGTACTTC.

V usage is TRBV2 and J usage is TRBJ1-1; possible D gene TRBD1, 5 bases. Germline CDR1 and CDR2: SNHLY and FYNNEI. V dropped 8 bases and J dropped 0 bases, with 10 bases sitting between them. This CDR3 contains 13 residues. In DNA form, the CDR3 reads TGTGCCAGCCGTAGACAGATGAACACTGAAGCTTTCTTT. Amino acids: CASRRQMNTEAFF. Full variable domain (outside the CDR3, taken from reference TRBV2 and TRBJ1-1): EPEVTQTPSHQVTQMGQEVILRCVPISNHLYFYWYRQILGQKVEFLVSFYNNEISEKSEIFDDQFSVERPDGSNFTLKIRSTKLEDSAMYFCASRRQMNTEAFFGQGTRLTVV.

The CDR3 region is CASSVGQGINSNQPQHF. The CDR3 coding sequence is TGTGCCAGCAGTGTTGGTCAGGGGATTAATAGCAATCAGCCCCAGCATTTT. V gene TRBV2 combines with J gene TRBJ1-5; D might be TRBD1 (6 bases). CDR3 length equals 17 residues. Germline V gene sequence: CDR1 SNHLY, CDR2 FYNNEI. The V and J ends lost 4 bases and 0 bases respectively, with 16 bases between them.

The CDR3 is CASSSGTRPSQETQYF. The CDR3 DNA sequence: TGTGCCAGCAGCTCGGGGACACGACCCAGCCAAGAGACCCAGTACTTC. V usage is TRBV7-2 and J usage is TRBJ2-5; TRBD1 might be the D (6 bases). This CDR3 region has 16 residues. Trimming removed 4 bases at V and 1 base at J, with 16 bases between. The germline V gene encodes CDR1 SGHTA and CDR2 FQGNSA.

The chain recombines TRBV7-2 with TRBJ2-2; D may be TRBD1 (6 bases). The CDR3 sequence is 16 residues long. V gave up 4 bases and J gave up 0 bases, with 12 bases separating them. Per germline, CDR1 SGHTA and CDR2 FQGNSA. Here the CDR3 DNA reads TGTGCCAGCAGCTCCACGACAGGATCGAACACCGGGGAGCTGTTTTTT. Its translation is CASSSTTGSNTGELFF. The whole variable domain, remainder taken from reference TRBV7-2 and TRBJ2-2, is GAGVSQSPSNKVTEKGKDVELRCDPISGHTALYWYRQSLGQGLEFLIYFQGNSAPDKSGLPSDRFSAERTGGSVSTLTIQRTQQEDSAVYLCASSSTTGSNTGELFFGEGSRLTVL.

The rearrangement links TRBV28 to TRBJ1-1; a weak D match, TRBD1 (6 bases). The CDR3 extends over 12 amino acids. Per germline, CDR1 MDHEN and CDR2 SYDVKM. V was trimmed by 6 bases and J by 1 base, leaving 6 bases between them. This chain's CDR3 is CASRGQNTEAFF. CDR3 nucleotides: TGTGCCAGCAGGGGACAGAACACTGAAGCTTTCTTT. The variable domain in full, with the rest retrieved from reference TRBV28 and TRBJ1-1, is DVKVTQSSRYLVKRTGEKVFLECVQDMDHENMFWYRQDPGLGLRLIYFSYDVKMKEKGDIPEGYSVSREKKERFSLILESASTNQTSMYLCASRGQNTEAFFGQGTRLTVV.

The gene calls are TRBV3-1 (or the pseudogene TRBV3-2) and TRBJ2-7, with 12 bases fitting TRBD2. The length of the CDR3 is 17 residues. CDR1 is LGHDT and CDR2 is YNNKEL in the germline V gene (reference sequence). V was clipped by 4 bases and J by 6 bases; unmatched bases: 13. The CDR3, as DNA: TGTGCCAGCAGCCCGACTAGCGGGAGCCCCCGTCTCCCCGAGCAGTACTTC. Translating it yields CASSPTSGSPRLPEQYF.

This clone has just a few counts. CDR3: CASSGVDRAAKKINYGYTF. The CDR3 nucleotides read TGTGCCAGCAGCGGGGTGGACAGGGCCGCTAAAAAAATTAACTATGGCTACACCTTC. The gene calls are TRBV5-4 and TRBJ1-2; 8 positions match TRBD1. V lost 4 bases, J lost 1 base, and 18 bases stayed unmatched. In germline, CDR1 is SGHNT, CDR2 YYREEE (reference sequence). There are 19 residues in the CDR3.

This chain uses TRBV5-1 with TRBJ2-5, with TRBD2 matching 7 bases. Trimming cost V 1 base and J 4 bases; bases outside gene matches: 7. Per the germline V gene, CDR1 is SGHRS and CDR2 is YFSETQ. CDR3 length equals 15 residues. CDR3 protein: CASSLRGRAPETQYF. CDR3 DNA sequence: TGCGCCAGCAGCTTGCGAGGGAGGGCCCCAGAGACCCAGTACTTC.

A note on this clone: At one end, the junction sequence differs from germline, possibly due to a read error. CDR3 residues: CASSATSGSWFF. The CDR3 DNA sequence: TGTGCCAGTAGTGCGACTAGCGGGAGTTGGTTTTTT. V usage is TRBV19 and J usage is TRBJ2-3; 12 bases match TRBD2. CDR1 and CDR2 from the germline V gene are LNHDA and SQIVND (reference sequence). The CDR3 runs to 12 residues.

This clone was recorded a few times. J is TRBJ2-2 and V is TRBV7-3; 9 nucleotides agree with TRBD2. V lost 2 bases, J lost 6 bases, and 7 bases stayed unmatched. The CDR3 contains 16 residues. The V gene's germline CDR1 is SGHTA and CDR2 FQGTGA. The CDR3 nucleotides are TGTGCCAGCAGCTTATCGGGACTAGCAACTGCCGGGGAGCTGTTTTTT. Its protein is CASSLSGLATAGELFF.

This clone occurred many times. The chain links TRBV19 to TRBJ1-1; D gene unclear. Trimming stripped 2 bases from V and 2 bases from J, with 6 bases between. This CDR3 has 13 amino acids. The V gene's germline CDR1 is LNHDA and CDR2 SQIVND (reference sequence). CDR3 sequence: CASSINSNTEAFF. CDR3 DNA: TGTGCCAGTAGTATAAACAGCAACACTGAAGCTTTCTTT.

The V call is TRBV6-5, the J call TRBJ1-4; no reliable D call. The CDR3 length is 15 residues. Looked up from germline, CDR1 is MNHEY and CDR2 is SVGAGI. Trimming left V 5 bases short and J 0 bases short, with 10 bases between. The CDR3 region has the DNA TGTGCCAGCAGTACCAACAGAGCAACTAATGAAAAACTGTTTTTT. Translated, it gives CASSTNRATNEKLFF.